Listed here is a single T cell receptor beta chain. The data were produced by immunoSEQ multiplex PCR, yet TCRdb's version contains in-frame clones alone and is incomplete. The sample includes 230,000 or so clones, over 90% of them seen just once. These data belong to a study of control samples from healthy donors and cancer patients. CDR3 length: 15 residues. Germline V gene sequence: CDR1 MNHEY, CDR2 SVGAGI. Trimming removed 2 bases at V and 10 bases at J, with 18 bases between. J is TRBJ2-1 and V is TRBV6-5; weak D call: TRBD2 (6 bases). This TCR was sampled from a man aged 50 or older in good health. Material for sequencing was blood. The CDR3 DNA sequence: TGTGCCAGCAGTTACGTTGTGGAGGGTACGGGCGAGCAGTTCTTC. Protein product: CASSYVVEGTGEQFF.